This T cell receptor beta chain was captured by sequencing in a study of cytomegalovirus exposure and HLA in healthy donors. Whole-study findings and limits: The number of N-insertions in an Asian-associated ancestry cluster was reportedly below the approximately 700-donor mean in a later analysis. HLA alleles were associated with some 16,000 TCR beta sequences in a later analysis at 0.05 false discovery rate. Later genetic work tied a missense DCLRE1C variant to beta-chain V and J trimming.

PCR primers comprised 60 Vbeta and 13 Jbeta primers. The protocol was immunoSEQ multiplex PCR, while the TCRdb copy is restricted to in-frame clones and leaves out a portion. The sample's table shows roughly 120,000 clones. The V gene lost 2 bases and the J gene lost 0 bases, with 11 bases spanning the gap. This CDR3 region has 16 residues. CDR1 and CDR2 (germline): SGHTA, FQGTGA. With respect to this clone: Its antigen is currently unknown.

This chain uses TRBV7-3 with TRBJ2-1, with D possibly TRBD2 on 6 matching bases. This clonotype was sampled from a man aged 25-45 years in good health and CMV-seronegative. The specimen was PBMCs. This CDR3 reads CASSLGGAGSYNEQFF. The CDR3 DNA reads TGTGCCAGCAGCTTAGGCGGGGCCGGCTCCTACAATGAGCAGTTCTTC.